The 14 T cell receptor beta chains presented below share a single source sample, sequenced in a study of T cells in Graves' hyperthyroidism and ophthalmopathy. Authors of the study amplified TCR beta CDR3 regions from RNA transcripts. First-round RT-PCR with HTBI primers amplified the TCR CDR3 region. TCRdb analysed the multiplex PCR reads with MiXCR anew, one entry per CDR3 protein. Counted here are 600,000 to 700,000 distinct CDR3 sequences, 45% occurring once; the ten biggest clones make up less than 9.5%. Sequencing was done on a sample of peripheral blood or thyroid tissue (not recorded which). These receptors were taken from an adult man with Graves' disease, either hyperthyroidism or ophthalmopathy (not recorded which).

The genes are TRBV25-1 and TRBJ1-1; D gene ambiguous. The CDR3 sequence is 13 residues long. V was clipped by 5 bases and J by 3 bases, with 10 bases between them. Looked up from germline, CDR1 is MGHDK and CDR2 is SYGVNS. In DNA, the CDR3 is TGTGCCAGCAGTCGGGGATGGGACACTGAAGCTTTCTTT. It is translated as CASSRGWDTEAFF.

This clonotype has a single count. The chain carries TRBV2 and TRBJ2-6, with a tentative D call TRBD1 (5 bases). The CDR3 extends over 15 amino acids. Trimming shortened V by 1 base and J by 4 bases, and 8 bases separated the two germline ends. In germline, CDR1 is SNHLY, CDR2 FYNNEI. CDR3 DNA: TGTGCCAGCAGTGAAGTGAGGACAGGGGCCAACGTCCTGACTTTC. Translated: CASSEVRTGANVLTF.

As regards this clonotype: The junction departs from germline at one end; a sequencing error may be responsible. The chain uses TRBV6-1 and TRBJ1-1, with D perhaps matching TRBD1 (5 bases). The CDR3 spans 13 residues. Germline V gene lookup returns CDR1 MNHNS and CDR2 SASEGT. CDR3 sequence reads: CASSEGWGAEAFF. The CDR3 DNA reads TGTGCCAGCAGCGAAGGGTGGGGCGCTGAAGCTTTCTTT.

This sequence joins TRBV12-3 or TRBV12-4 and TRBJ1-6; TRBD1 matches 9 bases. The CDR3 contains 14 residues. The CDR3, as DNA: TGTGCTAGTGCTGGGGACAGGGCCGTTTCACCCCTCCACTTT. Translating gives CASAGDRAVSPLHF.

This chain connects TRBV25-1 to TRBJ1-3; 7 bases align to TRBD1. The CDR3 extends over 17 amino acids. Looked up from germline, CDR1 is MGHDK and CDR2 is SYGVNS. Losses at the gene ends were 0 bases for V and 4 bases for J; bases not matched to a gene: 9. The CDR3 loop is CASSEYNTGAAGNTIYF. CDR3 nucleotides: TGTGCCAGCAGTGAATATAATACAGGGGCGGCCGGAAACACCATATATTTT.

This clonotype has ten or more counts. The chain combines TRBV29-1 with TRBJ1-2, with no clear D. Germline values: CDR1 SQVTM, CDR2 ANQGSEA. This CDR3 has 13 amino acids. Trimming pared 6 bases from V and 5 bases from J, leaving 16 bases between. The CDR3 loop reads CSVPRTLIYGYTF. CDR3 nucleotides: TGCAGCGTCCCCCGCACCTTGATATATGGCTACACCTTC.

V usage is TRBV2 and J usage is TRBJ2-7; tentatively, D is TRBD1 or TRBD2 (5 bases each). The CDR3 runs 14 residues. Germline lookup yields CDR1 SNHLY and CDR2 FYNNEI. Trimming took off 8 bases at V and 0 bases at J, with 14 bases between the two ends. Here the CDR3 DNA reads TGTGCCAGCGTAATCCAGGGACCCTCCTACGAGCAGTACTTC. This codes for CASVIQGPSYEQYF.

The rearrangement links TRBV20-1 to TRBJ2-7; 8 nucleotides line up with TRBD2. Germline CDR1 and CDR2: DFQATT and SNEGSKA (reference sequence). Unmatched junction bases numbered 12, after V lost 1 base and J lost 4 bases. This CDR3 is 16 amino acids long. The CDR3 loop reads CSARGVAGQPPYEQYF. DNA for the CDR3: TGCAGTGCTAGAGGAGTAGCGGGACAACCCCCTTACGAGCAGTACTTC.

With regard to this clonotype: At one end the junction does not follow the germline gene, possibly because of a read error. J is TRBJ1-1 and V is TRBV24-1; 8 positions agree with TRBD1. The CDR3 spans 12 residues. Germline V gene lookup returns CDR1 KGHDR and CDR2 SFDVKD. The CDR3 region is CASSLWDREAFF. CDR3 coding DNA: TGTGCCAGCAGTCTCTGGGACAGGGAAGCTTTCTTT.

A note on this clonotype: Since a much larger clone is just one base distant, this may be a read error. CDR3 DNA sequence: TGTGCCAGCGGACAGAGAGGAAACACCACATATTTT. Protein: CASGQRGNTTYF. The chain carries TRBV2 and TRBJ1-3, with D perhaps matching TRBD1 (6 bases). The germline V gene encodes CDR1 SNHLY and CDR2 FYNNEI. This CDR3 contains 12 residues.

V usage is TRBV2 and J usage is TRBJ1-1, with 7 nucleotides matching TRBD1. There are 14 residues in the CDR3. Germline-derived CDR1 and CDR2 are SNHLY and FYNNEI. V dropped 6 bases and J dropped 4; count of bases not matched to a gene: 8. The CDR3 spells CASRRQGGATEAFF. The CDR3 region has the DNA TGTGCCAGCAGGAGACAGGGAGGCGCCACTGAAGCTTTCTTT. The whole variable domain, filled in from reference TRBV2 and TRBJ1-1, reads EPEVTQTPSHQVTQMGQEVILRCVPISNHLYFYWYRQILGQKVEFLVSFYNNEISEKSEIFDDQFSVERPDGSNFTLKIRSTKLEDSAMYFCASRRQGGATEAFFGQGTRLTVV.

This clonotype was seen just once. The V and J genes are TRBV10-3 and TRBJ2-1; 9 bases are a match to TRBD2. The tail of the sequence fits TRBJ2-7 better, so the J call may be wrong. The length of the CDR3 is 15 residues. CDR1 is ENHRY, CDR2 SYGVKD, per germline. The CDR3 coding sequence is TGTGCCATCAGTGACGCGGGAGGGCCGTACAATGAGCAGTACTTC. Protein product: CAISDAGGPYNEQYF.

The chain has TRBV19 and TRBJ1-3, with 8 bases lining up with TRBD1. The germline CDR1 and CDR2 sequences are LNHDA and SQIVND (reference sequence). The J segment lost 3 bases and the V segment lost 4 bases, leaving 11 bases of the junction unmatched. This CDR3 region has 17 residues. This chain's CDR3 is CASSSSRPTGVGNTIYF. In DNA, the CDR3 is TGTGCCAGTAGTAGCTCCCGCCCGACAGGGGTTGGAAACACCATATATTTT.

The chain uses TRBV29-1 and TRBJ1-4; 8 positions match TRBD1. The ends lost 3 bases at V and 8 bases at J; junction bases unmatched: 8. This CDR3 is 14 amino acids long. Germline-derived CDR1 and CDR2 are SQVTM and ANQGSEA. CDR3 region: CSVETGEGLEKLFF. Written as DNA, the CDR3 is TGCAGCGTTGAGACAGGGGAGGGTTTGGAAAAACTGTTTTTT.